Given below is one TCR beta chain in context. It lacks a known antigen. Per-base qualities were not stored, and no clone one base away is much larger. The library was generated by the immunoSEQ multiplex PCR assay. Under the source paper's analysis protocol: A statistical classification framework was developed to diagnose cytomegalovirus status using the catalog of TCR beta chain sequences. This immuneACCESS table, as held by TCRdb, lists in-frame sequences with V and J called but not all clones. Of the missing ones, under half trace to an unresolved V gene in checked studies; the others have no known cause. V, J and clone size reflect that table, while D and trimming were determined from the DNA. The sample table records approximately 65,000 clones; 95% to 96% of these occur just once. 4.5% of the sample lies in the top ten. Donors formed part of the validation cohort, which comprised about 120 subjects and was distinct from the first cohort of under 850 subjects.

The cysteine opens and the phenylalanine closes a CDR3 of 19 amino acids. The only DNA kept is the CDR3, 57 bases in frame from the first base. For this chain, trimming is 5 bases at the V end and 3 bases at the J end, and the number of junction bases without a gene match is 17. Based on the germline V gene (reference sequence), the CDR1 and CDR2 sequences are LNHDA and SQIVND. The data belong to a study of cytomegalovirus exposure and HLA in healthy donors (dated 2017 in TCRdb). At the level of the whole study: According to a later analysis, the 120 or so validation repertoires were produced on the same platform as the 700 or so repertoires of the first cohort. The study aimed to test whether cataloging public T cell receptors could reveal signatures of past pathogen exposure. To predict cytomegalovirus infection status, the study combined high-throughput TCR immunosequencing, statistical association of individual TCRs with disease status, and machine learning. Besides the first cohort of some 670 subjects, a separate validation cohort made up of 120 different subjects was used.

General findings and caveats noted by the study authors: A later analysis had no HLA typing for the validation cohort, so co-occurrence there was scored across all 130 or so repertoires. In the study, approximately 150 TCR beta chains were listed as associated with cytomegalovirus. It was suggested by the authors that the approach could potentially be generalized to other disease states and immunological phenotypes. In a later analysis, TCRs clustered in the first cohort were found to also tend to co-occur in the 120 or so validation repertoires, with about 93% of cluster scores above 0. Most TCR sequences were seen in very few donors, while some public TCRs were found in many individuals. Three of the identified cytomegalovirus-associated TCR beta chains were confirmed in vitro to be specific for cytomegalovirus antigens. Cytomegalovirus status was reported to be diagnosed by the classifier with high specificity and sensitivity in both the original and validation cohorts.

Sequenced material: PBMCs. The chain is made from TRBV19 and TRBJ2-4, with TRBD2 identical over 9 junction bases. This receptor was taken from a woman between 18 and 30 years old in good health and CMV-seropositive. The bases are TGTGCCAGTAGTCCGCGAGGGGCGGGAGGGGTGTTGGGCAAAAACATTCAGTACTTC. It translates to CASSPRGAGGVLGKNIQYF.